This is a list of T cell receptor beta chains from one sample in a study of blood T cell repertoires in COVID-19. The method was immunoSEQ multiplex PCR; TCRdb's version includes in-frame clones alone and lacks a portion of them. The table shows a few hundred thousand clones, with 86% occurring only once. Specimen: peripheral blood. Receptors were obtained from a woman in her 50s with acute or convalescent COVID-19. Each CDR3 is given with its conserved first and last residue. The D gene is left open where the match is weak. The listing skips clone size in some rows; elsewhere it reads once, few, many or a size class.

>TRBJ1-1|TRBV5-1|-|TRBD1
CASSYTGGAYTEAFF
TGCGCCAGCAGCTATACAGGGGGCGCTTACACTGAAGCTTTCTTT
>TRBJ2-2|TRBV10-3|-|TRBD1
CAISPSGQGAGGELFF
TGTGCCATCAGTCCTTCGGGACAGGGGGCGGGCGGGGAGCTGTTTTTT
>TRBJ1-1|TRBV18|-|-
CASSPNDPAETEAFF
TGTGCCAGCTCCCCCAATGACCCAGCGGAAACTGAAGCTTTCTTT
>TRBJ2-5|TRBV5-1|once|-
CASSLGAGEETQYF
TGCGCCAGCAGCTTGGGGGCAGGGGAGGAGACCCAGTACTTC
>TRBJ2-5|TRBV9|-|TRBD1
CASSVASTGVQETQYF
TGTGCCAGCAGCGTAGCGTCGACAGGGGTCCAAGAGACCCAGTACTTC
>TRBJ1-1|TRBV19|-|TRBD1
CASRRDRGVIIATEAFF
TGTGCCAGTAGGAGGGACAGGGGAGTCATAATTGCGACTGAAGCTTTCTTT
>TRBJ2-7|TRBV10-3|-|-
CAISLESYEQYF
TGTGCCATCTCGCTGGAGTCCTACGAGCAGTACTTC
>TRBJ2-2|TRBV24-1|once|-
CATSDPGGVAGPPGELFF
TGTGCCACCAGTGATCCAGGGGGGGTAGCGGGGCCGCCCGGGGAGCTGTTTTTT
>TRBJ1-4|TRBV5-8|-|-
CASARAGTTNEKLFF
TGTGCCAGCGCCAGGGCGGGAACAACTAATGAAAAACTGTTTTTT
>TRBJ1-2|TRBV20-1|-|-
CSASKAGVQGYTF
TGCAGTGCTAGTAAGGCAGGTGTTCAAGGCTACACCTTC
>TRBJ2-1|TRBV7-9|-|-
CASSPRGSGGFNEQFF
TGTGCCAGCAGCCCCCGGGGTAGCGGTGGGTTCAATGAGCAGTTCTTC
>TRBJ2-7|TRBV5-4|-|TRBD2
CASSKTLTSGGRPYEQYF
TGTGCCAGCAGCAAAACACTTACTAGCGGGGGGCGACCCTACGAGCAGTACTTC
>TRBJ2-1|TRBV6-5|-|TRBD1
CASTRTGGAYNEQFF
TGTGCCAGCACCCGGACAGGGGGGGCCTACAATGAGCAGTTCTTC
>TRBJ1-2|TRBV10-3|-|TRBD1
CAITPGQGANYGYTF
TGTGCCATCACTCCGGGACAGGGTGCTAACTATGGCTACACCTTC
>TRBJ2-1|TRBV11-2|-|TRBD2
CASSLESGGGGEQFF
TGTGCCAGCAGCTTAGAGTCTGGCGGGGGGGGCGAGCAGTTCTTC
>TRBJ2-7|TRBV24-1|-|-
CATSDFSGIPAYEQYF
TGTGCCACCAGTGATTTTTCAGGGATCCCCGCCTACGAGCAGTACTTC
>TRBJ1-2|TRBV24-1|-|TRBD1
CATWGQDNYGYTF
TGTGCCACCTGGGGACAGGACAACTATGGCTACACCTTC